This T cell receptor (beta chain) was observed in a study of OX40 agonist ivuxolimab in advanced cancers. Study information: Hepatocellular carcinoma, melanoma, renal cell or head and neck cancer was diagnosed in the dose-escalation patients. Study outcomes and limitations: Certain nonresponders likewise exhibited a low normalized T-cell clonal expansion.

With autoimmune disease history or systemic immunosuppression, patients were excluded. Worth noting for this clone: Its antigen is unknown.

The CDR3 contains 16 residues. Germline V gene lookup returns CDR1 SGHRS and CDR2 YFSETQ. The V and J ends lost 4 bases and 0 bases, in that order; junction bases with no gene match: 9. Produced via immunoSEQ multiplex PCR; TCRdb's table is partial and in-frame only. The sample yields tens of thousands of clones, roughly 87% seen once. The receptor was isolated from an adult with an advanced solid tumor such as melanoma, head and neck, liver or kidney cancer. This chain links TRBV5-1 with TRBJ1-1; 7 nucleotides agree with TRBD1. Sequenced material: CD4+ or CD8+ T cells sorted from blood, taken in a trial of the OX40 agonist ivuxolimab. CDR3 bases: TGCGCCAGCAGCCGGAAGGGGGCCGCAATGAACACTGAAGCTTTCTTT. It translates to CASSRKGAAMNTEAFF.